A selection of T cell receptor beta chains follows, all from one sample in a study of blood T cell repertoires in COVID-19. Libraries were prepared by immunoSEQ multiplex PCR; TCRdb keeps only in-frame clonotypes and omits some of them. The sample records approximately 140,000 clones, roughly four fifths being singletons. Sample: peripheral blood. The receptors here all came from a woman older than 75 in a cohort sampled during active or convalescent COVID-19. Both conserved end residues are part of each CDR3. Each record gives: V gene, J gene, clone size, D gene, CDR3 DNA, CDR3 protein. A D gene is named only where the DNA matches it firmly. Clone size is shown for a subset of rows, as once, few, many or a class of expanded clone.

V: TRBV7-2; J: TRBJ2-3; size: -; D: TRBD2; DNA: TGTGCCAGCAGCCCCCCGGGACTAGCGGGGGGCGGCGATACGCAGTATTTT; CDR3: CASSPPGLAGGGDTQYF
V: TRBV18; J: TRBJ1-4; size: -; D: -; DNA: TGTGCCAGCTCACCGCAAAGTCAGGGAAATGAAAAACTGTTTTTT; CDR3: CASSPQSQGNEKLFF
V: TRBV5-1; J: TRBJ2-1; size: -; D: -; DNA: TGCGCCAGCAGCTTGGAAGTCACTTCGTGGTCCTACAATGAGCAGTTCTTC; CDR3: CASSLEVTSWSYNEQFF
V: TRBV7-7; J: TRBJ2-3; size: -; D: -; DNA: TGTGCTAGCAGCTTATCGGAGGGGAGCACAGATACGCAGTATTTT; CDR3: CASSLSEGSTDTQYF
V: TRBV28; J: TRBJ2-2; size: -; D: TRBD1; DNA: TGTGCCAGCAGTTTGAGACAGGGTATGAACGGGGAGCTGTTTTTT; CDR3: CASSLRQGMNGELFF
V: TRBV5-5; J: TRBJ2-7; size: -; D: TRBD1; DNA: TGTGCCAGCAGTATGCGCCTCGACAGGGGGTTTGGGAGGTACGAGCAGTACTTC; CDR3: CASSMRLDRGFGRYEQYF
V: TRBV28; J: TRBJ1-4; size: many; D: -; DNA: TGTGCCAGCGACGAGGGCTTTAACGAAAAACTGTTTTTT; CDR3: CASDEGFNEKLFF
V: TRBV11-2; J: TRBJ2-4; size: -; D: -; DNA: TGTGCCAGCAGCACCCCTGCCGGGGTTTTAAACATTCAGTACTTC; CDR3: CASSTPAGVLNIQYF
V: TRBV24-1; J: TRBJ2-3; size: -; D: TRBD1; DNA: TGTGCCACCAGTGATCCTCCGGGACAGCAGGATACGCAGTATTTT; CDR3: CATSDPPGQQDTQYF
V: TRBV28; J: TRBJ2-2; size: -; D: -; DNA: TGTGCCAGCAGGGAGGGAGTCGGGGAGCTGTTTTTT; CDR3: CASREGVGELFF
V: TRBV4-1; J: TRBJ2-3; size: -; D: -; DNA: TGCGCCAGTAGCACCTTAGCTGGCACAGATACGCAGTATTTT; CDR3: CASSTLAGTDTQYF
V: TRBV18; J: TRBJ2-5; size: -; D: -; DNA: TGTGCCAGCTCCCGCGGGGGCCTGGAGACCCAGTACTTC; CDR3: CASSRGGLETQYF
V: TRBV3-1/TRBV3-2; J: TRBJ2-7; size: -; D: -; DNA: TGTGCCAGCAGCCAACCCGCTCGGGGCGAGCAGTACTTC; CDR3: CASSQPARGEQYF
V: TRBV19; J: TRBJ1-5; size: -; D: -; DNA: TGTGCCAGTAGTATTGGGCCTCAGCCCCAGCATTTT; CDR3: CASSIGPQPQHF
V: TRBV7-9; J: TRBJ2-7; size: -; D: -; DNA: TGTGCCAGCAGCTTAGCTGAAGGGGCCTTCGGGCAGTACTTC; CDR3: CASSLAEGAFGQYF
V: TRBV9; J: TRBJ2-5; size: -; D: -; DNA: TGTGCCAGCAGCGTAACAGGGTCCCAAGAGACCCAGTACTTC; CDR3: CASSVTGSQETQYF
V: TRBV4-1; J: TRBJ1-3; size: -; D: -; DNA: TGCGCCAGCAGCCAAGCAGGGCCCTCTGGAAACACCATATATTTT; CDR3: CASSQAGPSGNTIYF
V: TRBV28; J: TRBJ1-5; size: -; D: -; DNA: TGTGCCAGCAGAAAGACATCCGCGATCAATCAGCCCCAGCATTTT; CDR3: CASRKTSAINQPQHF
V: TRBV16; J: TRBJ1-2; size: -; D: TRBD1; DNA: TGTGCCAGCAGCCAATCGGTGACAGGGGCTAACTATGGCTACACCTTC; CDR3: CASSQSVTGANYGYTF
V: TRBV11-3; J: TRBJ1-4; size: -; D: TRBD1; DNA: TGTGCCAGCACCACATCCCTCACGACAGGGAATAATGAAAAACTGTTTTTT; CDR3: CASTTSLTTGNNEKLFF
V: TRBV9; J: TRBJ1-2; size: many; D: -; DNA: TGTGCCAGCAGCGGAACAGGGACCCTAAACTATGGCTACACCTTC; CDR3: CASSGTGTLNYGYTF
V: TRBV2; J: TRBJ2-3; size: -; D: -; DNA: TGTGCCAGCAGCTCCGGGCCTCCAAACGGGGCAGATACGCAGTATTTT; CDR3: CASSSGPPNGADTQYF
V: TRBV7-3; J: TRBJ1-1; size: -; D: -; DNA: TGTGCCAGCAGCTTACGTTTTACTGAAGCTTTCTTT; CDR3: CASSLRFTEAFF
V: TRBV19; J: TRBJ1-4; size: -; D: -; DNA: TGTGCCAGTAGACCTCTGGGGGGAGCGGATGAAAAACTGTTTTTT; CDR3: CASRPLGGADEKLFF
V: TRBV27; J: TRBJ2-3; size: -; D: TRBD2; DNA: TGTGCCAGCAGTTTGGGACTAGCGGGGGGGCGGGGTACGCAGTATTTT; CDR3: CASSLGLAGGRGTQYF
V: TRBV6-5; J: TRBJ1-2; size: -; D: TRBD1; DNA: TGTGCCAGCACTCTAGGACAGGGTGCCTATGGCTACACCTTC; CDR3: CASTLGQGAYGYTF
V: TRBV9; J: TRBJ1-3; size: few; D: -; DNA: TGTGCCAGCAGCGTAGGGAGTAGGGCTAGCAACACCATATATTTT; CDR3: CASSVGSRASNTIYF
V: TRBV27; J: TRBJ1-2; size: -; D: TRBD1; DNA: TGTGCCAGCGCGAAGGGACAGGGGCATAGTGGCTACACCTTC; CDR3: CASAKGQGHSGYTF
V: TRBV6-1; J: TRBJ1-5; size: -; D: -; DNA: TGTGCCAGCAGTGAAGTTGTCAGGAATCAGCCCCAGCATTTT; CDR3: CASSEVVRNQPQHF
V: TRBV7-2; J: TRBJ1-2; size: -; D: TRBD1; DNA: TGTGCCAGCAGCTCTACAGGGGGCTATGGCTACACCTTC; CDR3: CASSSTGGYGYTF
V: TRBV15; J: TRBJ2-2; size: -; D: TRBD1; DNA: TGTGCCACTTCAGGGGGCTCGAACACCGGGGAGCTGTTTTTT; CDR3: CATSGGSNTGELFF
V: TRBV3-1/TRBV3-2; J: TRBJ1-6; size: once; D: TRBD1; DNA: TGTGCCAGCAGCCAAACTCTGACAGGGGTAAATAATTCACCCCTCCACTTT; CDR3: CASSQTLTGVNNSPLHF
V: TRBV27; J: TRBJ2-1; size: once; D: TRBD1; DNA: TGTGCCAGCAGTTTTCGACAGGGGTACAATGAGCAGTTCTTC; CDR3: CASSFRQGYNEQFF
V: TRBV5-4; J: TRBJ2-1; size: -; D: TRBD1; DNA: TGTGCCAGCAGTCGGGGGACAGGCTCCTACAATGAGCAGTTCTTC; CDR3: CASSRGTGSYNEQFF
V: TRBV11-2; J: TRBJ1-1; size: -; D: -; DNA: TGTGCCAGCAGGCCAACAGGGCCCTATGATGAAGCTTTCTTT; CDR3: CASRPTGPYDEAFF
V: TRBV7-2; J: TRBJ2-3; size: -; D: TRBD2; DNA: TGTGCCAGCAGCGGAATCGGACTAGCGGAGGGGGATACGCAGTATTTT; CDR3: CASSGIGLAEGDTQYF
V: TRBV4-1; J: TRBJ2-3; size: -; D: -; DNA: TGCGCCAGCAGCCGCGGGCCGGGACACAGCACAGATACGCAGTATTTT; CDR3: CASSRGPGHSTDTQYF
V: TRBV4-1; J: TRBJ1-2; size: -; D: -; DNA: TGCGCCAGCAGCCTCTTTCCCGGGTCCAGAGGAGGCTACACCTTC; CDR3: CASSLFPGSRGGYTF
V: TRBV5-4; J: TRBJ2-3; size: once; D: TRBD2; DNA: TGTGCCAGCCCAACTAGCGGGGGGGCACTTCCCACAGATACGCAGTATTTT; CDR3: CASPTSGGALPTDTQYF
V: TRBV5-1; J: TRBJ2-3; size: -; D: -; DNA: TGCGCCAGCAGCCCGACAGGCTACACAGATACGCAGTATTTT; CDR3: CASSPTGYTDTQYF
V: TRBV5-6; J: TRBJ2-7; size: -; D: TRBD2; DNA: TGTGCCAGCAGACCGACTAGCGGGGGGTCTCACTACGAGCAGTACTTC; CDR3: CASRPTSGGSHYEQYF
V: TRBV7-2; J: TRBJ1-1; size: -; D: -; DNA: TGTGCCAGCAGCCCGGGGAGGGCGAACACTGAAGCTTTCTTT; CDR3: CASSPGRANTEAFF
V: TRBV9; J: TRBJ2-3; size: -; D: -; DNA: TGTGCCAGCAGCGTAGGAGGCTATACGCAGTATTTT; CDR3: CASSVGGYTQYF
V: TRBV18; J: TRBJ1-1; size: -; D: -; DNA: TGTGCCAGCTCACCACGGGGCAGGGAAGGGACTGAAGCTTTCTTT; CDR3: CASSPRGREGTEAFF
V: TRBV28; J: TRBJ2-3; size: -; D: TRBD2; DNA: TGTGCTAGCTGCGCTAGCGGGGGGGGAACAGATACGCAGTATTTT; CDR3: CASCASGGGTDTQYF
V: TRBV12-3/TRBV12-4; J: TRBJ1-1; size: -; D: -; DNA: TGTGCCAGCAGTTATATGAACACTGAAGCTTTCTTT; CDR3: CASSYMNTEAFF